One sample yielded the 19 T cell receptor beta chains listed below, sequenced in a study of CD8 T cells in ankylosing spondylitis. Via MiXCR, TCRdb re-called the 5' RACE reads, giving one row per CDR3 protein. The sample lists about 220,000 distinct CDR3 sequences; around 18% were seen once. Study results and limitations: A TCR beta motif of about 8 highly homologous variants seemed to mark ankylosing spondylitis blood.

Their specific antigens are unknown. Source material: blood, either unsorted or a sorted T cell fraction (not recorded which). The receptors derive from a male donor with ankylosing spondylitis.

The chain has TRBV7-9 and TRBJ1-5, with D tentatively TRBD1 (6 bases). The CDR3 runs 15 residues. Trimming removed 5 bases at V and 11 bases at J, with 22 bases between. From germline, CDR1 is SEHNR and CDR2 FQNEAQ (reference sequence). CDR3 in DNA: TGTGCCAGCAGCAAGGGAGGGGGGTCAACAGTAGCCCAGCATTTT. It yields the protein CASSKGGGSTVAQHF.

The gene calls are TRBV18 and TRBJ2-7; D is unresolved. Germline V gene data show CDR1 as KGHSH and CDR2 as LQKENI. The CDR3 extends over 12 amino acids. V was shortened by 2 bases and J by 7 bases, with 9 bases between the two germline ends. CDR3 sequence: CASSPNPLEQYF. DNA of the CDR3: TGTGCCAGCTCACCAAACCCTCTTGAGCAGTACTTC.

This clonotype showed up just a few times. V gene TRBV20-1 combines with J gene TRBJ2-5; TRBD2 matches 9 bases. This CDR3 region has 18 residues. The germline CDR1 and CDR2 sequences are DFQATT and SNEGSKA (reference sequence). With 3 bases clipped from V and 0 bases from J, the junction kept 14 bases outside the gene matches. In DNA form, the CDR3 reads TGCAGTGCTAGGGGGATAGCGGGGGAGCCGACGTACCAAGAGACCCAGTACTTC. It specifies CSARGIAGEPTYQETQYF.

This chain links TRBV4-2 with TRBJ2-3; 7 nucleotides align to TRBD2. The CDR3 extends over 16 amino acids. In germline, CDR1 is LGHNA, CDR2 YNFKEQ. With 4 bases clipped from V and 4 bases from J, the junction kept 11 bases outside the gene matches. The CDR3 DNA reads TGTGCCAGCAGCCCTGGCCCCGGGGGGTCGGCAGATACGCAGTATTTT. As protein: CASSPGPGGSADTQYF.

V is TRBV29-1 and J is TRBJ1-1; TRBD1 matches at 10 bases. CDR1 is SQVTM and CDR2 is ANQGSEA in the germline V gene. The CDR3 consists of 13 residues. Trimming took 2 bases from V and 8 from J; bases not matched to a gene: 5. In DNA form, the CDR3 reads TGCAGCGTTGAAAGGACAGGGGGGCCCGAAGCTTTCTTT. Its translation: CSVERTGGPEAFF.

The CDR3 DNA reads TGCAGTGCTAGAGTGGAGCTGGCTGGGGTTACGCAGTATTTT. Amino acids: CSARVELAGVTQYF. V usage is TRBV20-1 and J usage is TRBJ2-3, with D unresolved. From germline, CDR1 is DFQATT and CDR2 SNEGSKA (reference sequence). Trimming removed 1 base from V and 8 bases from J, with 16 bases in between. The CDR3 runs 14 residues.

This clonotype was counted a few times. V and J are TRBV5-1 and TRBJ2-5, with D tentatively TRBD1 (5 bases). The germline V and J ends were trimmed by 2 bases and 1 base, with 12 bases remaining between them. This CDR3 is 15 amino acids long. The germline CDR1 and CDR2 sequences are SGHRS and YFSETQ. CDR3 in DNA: TGCGCCAGCAGCTTTTTACAGGTTGGCCAAGAGACCCAGTACTTC. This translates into CASSFLQVGQETQYF. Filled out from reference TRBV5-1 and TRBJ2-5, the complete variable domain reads KAGVTQTPRYLIKTRGQQVTLSCSPISGHRSVSWYQQTPGQGLQFLFEYFSETQRNKGNFPGRFSGRQFSNSRSEMNVSTLELGDSALYLCASSFLQVGQETQYFGPGTRLLVL.

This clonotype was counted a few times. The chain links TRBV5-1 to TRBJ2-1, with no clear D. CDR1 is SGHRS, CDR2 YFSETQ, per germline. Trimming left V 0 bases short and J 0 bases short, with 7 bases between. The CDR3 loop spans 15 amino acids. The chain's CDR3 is CASSLGSTSYNEQFF. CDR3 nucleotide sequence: TGCGCCAGCAGCTTGGGGTCGACCTCCTACAATGAGCAGTTCTTC.

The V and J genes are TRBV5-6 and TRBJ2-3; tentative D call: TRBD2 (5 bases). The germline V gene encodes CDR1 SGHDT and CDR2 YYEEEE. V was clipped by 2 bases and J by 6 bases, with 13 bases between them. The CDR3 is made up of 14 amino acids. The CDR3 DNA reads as TGTGCCAGCAGCTTCCTAGCCTCGGAGGATACGCAGTATTTT. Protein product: CASSFLASEDTQYF. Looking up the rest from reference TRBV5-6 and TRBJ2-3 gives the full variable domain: DAGVTQSPTHLIKTRGQQVTLRCSPKSGHDTVSWYQQALGQGPQFIFQYYEEEERQRGNFPDRFSGHQFPNYSSELNVNALLLGDSALYLCASSFLASEDTQYFGPGTRLTVL.

The CDR3 bases are TGTGCCAGCAGCCCCGGCCGTGGGACAGGGGGAACTGAAGCTTTCTTT. Its translation: CASSPGRGTGGTEAFF. The chain is built from TRBV7-9 and TRBJ1-1; 11 nucleotides agree with TRBD1. CDR3 size: 16 residues. The V gene's germline CDR1 is SEHNR and CDR2 FQNEAQ (reference sequence). Germline trimming cut 5 bases from V and 5 bases from J; bases unmatched to any gene: 10. The whole variable domain, filled in from reference TRBV7-9 and TRBJ1-1, reads DTGVSQNPRHKITKRGQNVTFRCDPISEHNRLYWYRQTLGQGPEFLTYFQNEAQLEKSRLLSDRFSAERPKGSFSTLEIQRTEQGDSAMYLCASSPGRGTGGTEAFFGQGTRLTVV.

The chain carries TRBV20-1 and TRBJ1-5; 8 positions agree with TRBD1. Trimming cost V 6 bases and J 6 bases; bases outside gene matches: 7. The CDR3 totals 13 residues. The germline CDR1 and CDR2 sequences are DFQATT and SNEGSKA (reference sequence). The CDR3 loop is CSAVGQGSQPQHF. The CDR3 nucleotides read TGCAGTGCAGTCGGACAGGGTAGTCAGCCCCAGCATTTT.

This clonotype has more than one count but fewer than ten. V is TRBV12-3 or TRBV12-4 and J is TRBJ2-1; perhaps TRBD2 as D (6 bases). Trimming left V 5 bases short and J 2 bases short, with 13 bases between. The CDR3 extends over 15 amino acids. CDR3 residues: CASSLGGLAYNEQFF. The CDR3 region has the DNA TGTGCCAGCAGTCTTGGAGGGCTCGCCTACAATGAGCAGTTCTTC.

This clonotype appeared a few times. CDR3 sequence reads: CATMWGAGVAFF. Here the CDR3 DNA reads TGTGCCACCATGTGGGGGGCGGGAGTTGCTTTCTTT. V usage is TRBV6-6 and J usage is TRBJ1-1, with a tentative D call TRBD1 (6 bases). CDR3 length: 12 residues. Looked up from germline, CDR1 is MNHNY and CDR2 is SVGAGI (reference sequence). The V and J ends lost 10 bases and 11 bases respectively, with 20 bases between them.

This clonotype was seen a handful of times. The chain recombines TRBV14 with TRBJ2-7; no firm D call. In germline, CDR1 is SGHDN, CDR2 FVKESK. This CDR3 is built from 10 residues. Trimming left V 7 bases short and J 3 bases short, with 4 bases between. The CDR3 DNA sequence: TGTGCCAGCATTCGCTACGAGCAGTACTTC. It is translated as CASIRYEQYF.

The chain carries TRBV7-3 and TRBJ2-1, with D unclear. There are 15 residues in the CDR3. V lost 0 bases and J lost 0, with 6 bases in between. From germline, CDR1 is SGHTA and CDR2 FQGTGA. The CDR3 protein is CASSLTSSSYNEQFF. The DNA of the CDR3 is TGTGCCAGCAGCTTAACTAGTAGCTCCTACAATGAGCAGTTCTTC.

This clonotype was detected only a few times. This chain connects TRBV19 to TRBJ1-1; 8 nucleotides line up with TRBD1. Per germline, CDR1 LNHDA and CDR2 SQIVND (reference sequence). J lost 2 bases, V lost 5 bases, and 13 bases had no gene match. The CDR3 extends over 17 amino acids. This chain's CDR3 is CASSPELDRVPNTEAFF. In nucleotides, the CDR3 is TGTGCCAGTAGTCCCGAACTGGACAGGGTCCCAAACACTGAAGCTTTCTTT.

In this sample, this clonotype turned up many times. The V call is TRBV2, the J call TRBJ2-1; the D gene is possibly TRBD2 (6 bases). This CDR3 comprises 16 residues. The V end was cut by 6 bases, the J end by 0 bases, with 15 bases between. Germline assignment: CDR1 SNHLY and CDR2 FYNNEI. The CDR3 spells CASRGTPDISYNEQFF. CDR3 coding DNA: TGTGCCAGCAGGGGGACTCCTGATATCTCCTACAATGAGCAGTTCTTC.

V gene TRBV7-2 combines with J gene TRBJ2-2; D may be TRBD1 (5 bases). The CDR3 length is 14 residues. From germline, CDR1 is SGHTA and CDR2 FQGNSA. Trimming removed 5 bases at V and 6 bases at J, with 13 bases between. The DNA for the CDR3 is TGTGCCAGCAGCCCCAACATGGGGCCCGGGGAGCTGTTTTTT. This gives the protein CASSPNMGPGELFF.

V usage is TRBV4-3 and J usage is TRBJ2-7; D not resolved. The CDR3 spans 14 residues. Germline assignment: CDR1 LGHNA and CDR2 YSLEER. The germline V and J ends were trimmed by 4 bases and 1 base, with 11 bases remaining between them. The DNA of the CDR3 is TGCGCCAGCAGCCCCGTCGTCCGGTCCTACGAGCAGTACTTC. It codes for CASSPVVRSYEQYF.